The 30 T cell receptor beta chains below were found in one sample sequenced in a study of blood T cell repertoires in COVID-19. Assay: immunoSEQ multiplex PCR; the TCRdb copy retains only in-frame clones and omits some. In the table there are under 400,000 clones, about nine tenths of which are singletons. What was sequenced was peripheral blood. Source of these receptors: a woman aged 30 to 39 with COVID-19, enrolled during active disease.

The rearrangement joins TRBV7-6 to TRBJ2-3; 12 bases line up with TRBD2. The CDR3 has 17 residues. V trimming: 6 bases; J trimming: 4 bases; junction bases outside the gene matches: 11. Germline V gene sequence: CDR1 SGHVS, CDR2 FNYEAQ. This chain's CDR3 is CASSSLLAGGPSDTQYF. The CDR3 nucleotides read TGTGCCAGCAGTTCACTTCTAGCGGGAGGGCCCTCAGATACGCAGTATTTT. The variable domain in full, completed from reference TRBV7-6 and TRBJ2-3, reads GAGVSQSPRYKVTKRGQDVALRCDPISGHVSLYWYRQALGQGPEFLTYFNYEAQQDKSGLPNDRFSAERPEGSISTLTIQRTEQRDSAMYRCASSSLLAGGPSDTQYFGPGTRLTVL.

The chain is built from TRBV5-4 and TRBJ2-5; possibly TRBD2 for D (5 bases). Germline V gives CDR1 SGHNT, CDR2 YYREEE (reference sequence). V was shortened by 2 bases and J by 5 bases, with 10 bases between the two germline ends. This CDR3 region has 13 residues. Here the CDR3 reads CASSLTGIETQYF. CDR3 sequence (DNA): TGTGCCAGCAGCTTAACCGGGATCGAGACCCAGTACTTC.

The V and J genes are TRBV12-3 or TRBV12-4 and TRBJ2-1, with a possible D match to TRBD1 (6 bases). The length of the CDR3 is 12 residues. Between the trimmed V and J ends, which lost 8 bases and 8 bases, there was a span of 13 bases. The CDR3 reads CASGQGNDEQFF. CDR3 coding DNA: TGTGCCAGCGGGCAGGGGAACGATGAGCAGTTCTTC.

This rearrangement joins TRBV15 to TRBJ2-1; TRBD1 matches at 7 bases. This CDR3 contains 14 residues. J lost 3 bases, V lost 1 base, and 0 bases had no gene match. Per the germline V gene, CDR1 is LNHNV and CDR2 is YYDKDF (reference sequence). CDR3 sequence reads: CATSRGQGYNEQFF. DNA for the CDR3: TGTGCCACCAGCAGAGGACAGGGCTACAATGAGCAGTTCTTC.

The sample holds one count of this clone. J is TRBJ2-6 and V is TRBV27; 7 nucleotides align to TRBD1. The CDR3 has 17 residues. V dropped 3 bases and J dropped 2; count of bases not matched to a gene: 7. Per the germline V gene, CDR1 is MNHEY and CDR2 is SMNVEV (reference sequence). CDR3 sequence (DNA): TGTGCCAGCAGTTTGGATCCACAGGGGACTGGGGCCAACGTCCTGACTTTC. Protein: CASSLDPQGTGANVLTF.

The chain employs TRBV5-6 and TRBJ2-2; maybe TRBD2 (5 bases). The CDR3 contains 16 residues. Trimming left V 2 bases short and J 1 base short, with 12 bases between. CDR1 is SGHDT, CDR2 YYEEEE, per germline. CDR3: CASSFSNGVNTGELFF. CDR3 sequence (DNA): TGTGCCAGCAGCTTTTCAAACGGGGTGAACACCGGGGAGCTGTTTTTT.

This clone appeared a few times. The chain employs TRBV9 and TRBJ1-6, with D hard to call. The CDR3 consists of 15 residues. Between the trimmed V and J ends, which lost 4 bases and 2 bases, there was a span of 10 bases. In germline, CDR1 is SGDLS, CDR2 YYNGEE. The CDR3 DNA reads TGTGCCAGCAGCCCCTCCGGGACCTATAATTCACCCCTCCACTTT. The encoded protein is CASSPSGTYNSPLHF.

V gene TRBV6-5 combines with J gene TRBJ2-1; 9 positions agree with TRBD1. This CDR3 comprises 15 residues. CDR1 and CDR2 (germline): MNHEY, SVGAGI. The V and J ends lost 0 bases and 9 bases, in that order; junction bases with no gene match: 6. Here the CDR3 DNA reads TGTGCCAGCAGTTACTCTGGGACAGGGTATTTTGAGCAGTTCTTC. The encoded protein is CASSYSGTGYFEQFF.

The chain has TRBV5-4 and TRBJ2-1; 10 positions match TRBD2. This CDR3 region has 15 residues. V dropped 4 bases and J dropped 3; count of bases not matched to a gene: 4. The germline gives CDR1 SGHNT, CDR2 YYREEE (reference sequence). The CDR3 nucleotides are TGTGCCAGCAGCGCGGGACTAGCGAGCTACAATGAGCAGTTCTTC. This translates into CASSAGLASYNEQFF. The variable domain in full, with the rest retrieved from reference TRBV5-4 and TRBJ2-1, is ETGVTQSPTHLIKTRGQQVTLRCSSQSGHNTVSWYQQALGQGPQFIFQYYREEENGRGNFPPRFSGLQFPNYSSELNVNALELDDSALYLCASSAGLASYNEQFFGPGTRLTVL.

The chain joins TRBV18 to TRBJ1-5, with 9 positions matching TRBD1. The junction had 0 bases not matched to a gene; V was cut back by 3 bases and J by 6 bases. CDR1 and CDR2 from the germline V gene are KGHSH and LQKENI. The length of the CDR3 is 13 residues. As DNA, the CDR3 is TGTGCCAGCTCACCGACAGGGGGTCAGCCCCAGCATTTT. This translates into CASSPTGGQPQHF.

This chain uses TRBV18 with TRBJ2-1; D call uncertain. This CDR3 spans 14 amino acids. The V end was cut by 3 bases, the J end by 5 bases, with 11 bases between. The V gene's germline CDR1 is KGHSH and CDR2 LQKENI. CDR3 protein: CASSPQNPHNEQFF. The CDR3, as DNA: TGTGCCAGCTCACCCCAGAACCCTCACAATGAGCAGTTCTTC.

This chain joins TRBV5-1 and TRBJ2-5; D gene ambiguous. Germline V gene lookup returns CDR1 SGHRS and CDR2 YFSETQ. The V and J ends lost 4 bases and 0 bases respectively, with 7 bases between them. The CDR3 loop spans 13 amino acids. This chain's CDR3 is CASSTQYQETQYF. The CDR3 DNA follows: TGCGCCAGCAGCACCCAGTACCAAGAGACCCAGTACTTC.

The V and J genes are TRBV7-3 and TRBJ2-2; D ambiguous. The CDR3 runs 16 residues. Germline V gene data show CDR1 as SGHTA and CDR2 as FQGTGA. Trimming stripped 0 bases from V and 2 bases from J, with 10 bases between. DNA for the CDR3: TGTGCCAGCAGCTTAACTTCTGCGGTTAACACCGGGGAGCTGTTTTTT. This codes for CASSLTSAVNTGELFF.

A word on this clone: The same CDR3 is also encoded by other DNA sequences in this sample. The rearrangement links TRBV19 to TRBJ2-1, with TRBD2 matching over 9 bases. Germline CDR1 is LNHDA and CDR2 is SQIVND (reference sequence). V dropped 6 bases and J dropped 0; count of bases not matched to a gene: 3. This CDR3 contains 15 residues. The CDR3 bases are TGTGCCAGTAGGACTAGCGGTCCCTCCTACAATGAGCAGTTCTTC. This sequence encodes CASRTSGPSYNEQFF.

V and J are TRBV3-1 (or the pseudogene TRBV3-2) and TRBJ1-3; possibly TRBD1 for D (5 bases). This CDR3 is built from 18 residues. The V gene lost 5 bases and the J gene lost 0 bases, with 20 bases spanning the gap. Germline CDR1 and CDR2: LGHDT and YNNKEL (reference sequence). CDR3 region: CASSDIGGGPISGNTIYF. CDR3 in DNA: TGTGCCAGCAGCGACATAGGCGGGGGACCGATCTCTGGAAACACCATATATTTT.

The chain carries TRBV25-1 and TRBJ1-1; maybe TRBD1 (5 bases). Germline V gene data show CDR1 as MGHDK and CDR2 as SYGVNS. There are 18 residues in the CDR3. Trimming left V 4 bases short and J 8 bases short, with 29 bases between. As DNA, the CDR3 is TGTGCCAGCAGTGGACGGGGAGGGTGGAACATTGAGAGGGGCGAAGCTTTCTTT. Translating it yields CASSGRGGWNIERGEAFF.

The sample holds a few counts of this clone. This CDR3 reads CASSERGNYYGYTF. CDR3 in DNA: TGTGCCAGCAGTGAAAGGGGAAACTACTATGGCTACACCTTC. The chain carries TRBV6-1 and TRBJ1-2; D may be TRBD1 (5 bases). CDR3 length: 14 amino acids. The germline V gene has CDR1 MNHNS and CDR2 SASEGT. V was clipped by 2 bases and J by 3 bases, with 10 bases between them.

The chain recombines TRBV7-9 with TRBJ1-4; no clear D gene. V was pared by 6 bases and J by 0 bases, with 11 bases between. Germline V gene sequence: CDR1 SEHNR, CDR2 FQNEAQ (reference sequence). The CDR3 has 15 residues. CDR3 sequence reads: CASRTATATNEKLFF. CDR3 DNA: TGTGCCAGCAGGACCGCCACAGCAACTAATGAAAAACTGTTTTTT. The whole variable domain, remainder taken from reference TRBV7-9 and TRBJ1-4, is DTGVSQNPRHKITKRGQNVTFRCDPISEHNRLYWYRQTLGQGPEFLTYFQNEAQLEKSRLLSDRFSAERPKGSFSTLEIQRTEQGDSAMYLCASRTATATNEKLFFGSGTQLSVL.

J is TRBJ2-3 and V is TRBV5-1; 10 bases match TRBD1. The ends lost 2 bases at V and 4 bases at J; junction bases unmatched: 4. This CDR3 spans 15 amino acids. Germline values: CDR1 SGHRS, CDR2 YFSETQ. The CDR3 sequence: CASSFGQGEADTQYF. The DNA for the CDR3 is TGCGCCAGCAGCTTCGGACAGGGGGAGGCAGATACGCAGTATTTT.

The chain has TRBV27 and TRBJ2-1; TRBD2 matches 7 bases. The CDR3 contains 18 residues. The trim removed 0 bases at V and 6 bases at J, leaving 14 bases unmatched. Germline CDR1 reads MNHEY; CDR2 reads SMNVEV (reference sequence). The CDR3 is CASSLSPTGRVVGNEQFF. CDR3 DNA: TGTGCCAGCAGTTTATCCCCAACGGGGAGGGTAGTGGGCAATGAGCAGTTCTTC.

The J gene is TRBJ2-5, the V gene TRBV10-3; 7 nucleotides align to TRBD2. This CDR3 is 15 amino acids long. V lost 6 bases, J lost 5 bases, and 12 bases stayed unmatched. Per germline, CDR1 ENHRY and CDR2 SYGVKD. DNA for the CDR3: TGTGCCATCAGGGAGCCGGGACTACGGGAGGAGACCCAGTACTTC. It translates to CAIREPGLREETQYF.

This chain uses TRBV28 with TRBJ1-1; 7 bases match TRBD1. The CDR3 is made up of 14 amino acids. Trimming removed 5 bases from V and 10 bases from J; junction bases left unmatched: 13. Germline V CDR1 and CDR2: MDHEN, SYDVKM. The DNA for the CDR3 is TGTGCCAGCAGTCCGTCGACAGGGAGCCTTGGAGCTTTCTTT. Protein product: CASSPSTGSLGAFF.

The chain links TRBV9 to TRBJ2-1; unclear D gene. The CDR3 is made up of 14 amino acids. Germline V lookup: CDR1 SGDLS, CDR2 YYNGEE. Deletions cut 0 bases from V and 4 bases from J, with 8 bases between. As DNA, the CDR3 is TGTGCCAGCAGCGTAGGGCAGACTTACAATGAGCAGTTCTTC. Protein product: CASSVGQTYNEQFF.

This chain connects TRBV10-3 to TRBJ2-1; the D gene is possibly TRBD2 (6 bases). Germline V CDR1 and CDR2: ENHRY, SYGVKD. The V end was cut by 7 bases, the J end by 0 bases, with 16 bases between. The CDR3 contains 16 residues. In nucleotides, the CDR3 is TGTGCCATCACCATGGGAGGAGGGAGCTCCTACAATGAGCAGTTCTTC. This gives the protein CAITMGGGSSYNEQFF.

The chain links TRBV7-2 to TRBJ2-2; no clear D gene. The CDR3 totals 15 residues. V lost 1 base to trimming and J lost 2 bases, with 8 bases between them. Germline CDR1 and CDR2: SGHTA and FQGNSA. The CDR3 region is CASSLGPPNTGELFF. For the CDR3, the DNA is TGTGCCAGCAGCTTAGGGCCACCCAACACCGGGGAGCTGTTTTTT.

The chain links TRBV30 to TRBJ1-2; tentative D call: TRBD1 (6 bases). CDR3 length equals 16 residues. The V end lost 0 bases, the J end lost 8 bases, and 22 bases lay between the germline ends. The germline CDR1 and CDR2 sequences are GTSNPN and SVGIG (reference sequence). The CDR3 protein is CAWSVRLGGGAWGYTF. The CDR3 DNA is TGTGCCTGGAGTGTACGGTTAGGCGGGGGCGCATGGGGCTACACCTTC.

DNA for the CDR3: TGTGCCAGCAGAGCTACAGGCGGGGAGCTGTTTTTT. It is translated as CASRATGGELFF. The chain couples TRBV6-5 to TRBJ2-2, with D possibly being TRBD1 (5 bases). V was pared by 6 bases and J by 7 bases, with 9 bases between. Germline CDR1 reads MNHEY; CDR2 reads SVGAGI. The CDR3 loop spans 12 amino acids.

The chain recombines TRBV2 with TRBJ1-5; D call uncertain. V was shortened by 5 bases and J by 0 bases, with 5 bases between the two germline ends. CDR1 and CDR2 from the germline V gene are SNHLY and FYNNEI. CDR3 size: 13 residues. The CDR3 DNA reads TGTGCCAGCAGTAGAGATAGCAATCAGCCCCAGCATTTT. It yields the protein CASSRDSNQPQHF.

CDR3 loop: CASRGARASPDTQYF. CDR3 nucleotide sequence: TGTGCCAGCAGGGGAGCGAGGGCCTCCCCGGATACGCAGTATTTT. The genes are TRBV7-9 and TRBJ2-3; a possible D gene is TRBD2 (5 bases). This CDR3 region has 15 residues. Germline V gene sequence: CDR1 SEHNR, CDR2 FQNEAQ (reference sequence). The V gene lost 6 bases and the J gene lost 6 bases, with 19 bases spanning the gap.

The count of this clone is one. The chain joins TRBV11-2 to TRBJ1-4, with D unresolved. V was shortened by 1 base and J by 3 bases, with 12 bases between the two germline ends. Germline assignment: CDR1 SGHAT and CDR2 FQNNGV. The CDR3 is made up of 16 amino acids. The CDR3 DNA is TGTGCCAGCAGCTTAGGAGGGCGGACGTCTAATGAAAAACTGTTTTTT. It specifies CASSLGGRTSNEKLFF.